This T cell receptor beta chain stems from a study of blood T cell repertoires in COVID-19. Study at large: Collection of acute and convalescent COVID-19 samples took place in the United States, Italy and Spain. From T cells, B-cell-depleted T cells, or PBMCs came the material, which was cDNA or gDNA.

Authors' processing steps: Researchers report that nucleated cell counts were estimated from reference gene primer amplification. Assay used: immunoSEQ multiplex PCR; TCRdb lists only in-frame clones, some missing. The DNA was the basis for D and trimming; V, J and clone size are from that table. The sample has roughly 81,000 clones, 90% to 95% seen once. J was trimmed by 0 bases and V by 7 bases; bases with no gene match: 16. Per the germline V gene, CDR1 is SGHRS and CDR2 is YFSETQ. The CDR3 consists of 18 residues. The TCR sequence derives from a woman aged 45-59 years in a cohort sampled during active COVID-19. Input material: peripheral blood. V and J are TRBV5-1 and TRBJ2-3, with 8 bases matching TRBD2. CDR3 protein: CASPTGSAGASSTDTQYF. CDR3 in DNA: TGCGCCAGCCCCACGGGGTCAGCGGGGGCATCTAGCACAGATACGCAGTATTTT.